Listed below are T cell receptor beta chains from one sample, sequenced in a study of regulatory T cells in long-lasting Graves disease. TCRdb ran MiXCR on the multiplex PCR reads and lists one entry per CDR3 protein. Of roughly 500,000 distinct CDR3 sequences in the sample, roughly 13% were seen once. This sample also appeared in a second study, on T cells in Graves' hyperthyroidism and ophthalmopathy.

Sequencing was performed on peripheral blood mononuclear cells (PBMCs), taken at new diagnosis, from a patient treated with antithyroid drugs. The receptors here all came from a man aged 25-40 years with Graves disease. Each CDR3 is given with its conserved first and last residue. The D gene is left open where the match is weak. Size values are once, few and many counts, or a class for expanded clones, and some rows have none.

>NA|many|TRBV7-2|TRBJ2-7
CASSLVSGEFYEQYF
TGTGCCAGCAGCTTAGTCTCGGGAGAGTTCTACGAGCAGTACTTC
>NA|few|TRBV11-1|TRBJ2-5
CASSRRGQSYQETQYF
TGTGCCAGCAGCCGTCGGGGCCAATCGTACCAAGAGACCCAGTACTTC
>TRBD1|many|TRBV10-3|TRBJ1-1
CAISPKGQGIEAFF
TGTGCCATCAGTCCTAAGGGACAGGGGATTGAAGCTTTCTTT
>TRBD1|few|TRBV7-9|TRBJ1-4
CASSLTGTGYEKLFF
TGTGCCAGCAGCCTTACCGGGACAGGGTATGAAAAACTGTTTTTT
>NA|NA|TRBV24-1|TRBJ2-1
CATSDSWGRNEQFF
TGTGCCACCAGTGATTCTTGGGGAAGGAATGAGCAGTTCTTC
>NA|NA|TRBV7-2|TRBJ2-1
CASSLTRHFSSYNEQFF
TGTGCCAGCAGCTTAACTCGCCATTTTAGCTCCTACAATGAGCAGTTCTTC
>NA|many|TRBV30|TRBJ2-7
CAWSVPLGEQYF
TGTGCCTGGAGTGTACCCCTGGGCGAGCAGTACTTC
>NA|many|TRBV20-1|TRBJ2-7
CSARGVVYEQYF
TGCAGTGCTAGAGGAGTAGTCTACGAGCAGTACTTC
>TRBD1|NA|TRBV6-1|TRBJ1-2
CASGQGGPIGYTF
TGTGCCAGCGGACAGGGCGGACCTATTGGCTACACCTTC
>NA|many|TRBV12-3/TRBV12-4|TRBJ2-5
CASSRTPRGVETQYF
TGTGCCAGCAGCCGGACCCCCCGGGGTGTGGAGACCCAGTACTTC
>TRBD2|many|TRBV5-1|TRBJ2-5
CASSLLTSEETQYF
TGCGCCAGCAGCTTGTTGACTAGCGAAGAGACCCAGTACTTC
>NA|NA|TRBV6-4|TRBJ1-5
CASSPRGGRNSNQPQHF
TGTGCCAGCAGCCCTCGGGGGGGACGAAATAGCAATCAGCCCCAGCATTTT
>TRBD2|many|TRBV7-2|TRBJ2-1
CASSLGGRGGEQFF
TGTGCCAGCAGCTTAGGCGGCCGGGGGGGTGAGCAGTTCTTC
>TRBD1|few|TRBV5-1|TRBJ2-7
CASKGGQGGSYEQYF
TGCGCCAGCAAGGGTGGACAGGGGGGCTCCTACGAGCAGTACTTC
>NA|few|TRBV5-1|TRBJ2-5
CASSLERDQYF
TGCGCCAGCAGCTTGGAACGGGACCAGTACTTC
>NA|many|TRBV29-1|TRBJ2-4
CSVDTGTGSKNIQYF
TGCAGCGTTGACACAGGGACTGGGTCCAAAAACATTCAGTACTTC
>NA|NA|TRBV3-1|TRBJ1-6
CASSQGAASPLHF
TGTGCCAGCAGCCAGGGGGCAGCTTCACCCCTCCACTTT
>TRBD2|NA|TRBV20-1|TRBJ2-1
CSAVPGLAEFNEQFF
TGCAGTGCGGTCCCGGGACTAGCGGAGTTCAATGAGCAGTTCTTC
>NA|few|TRBV4-1|TRBJ2-4
CASSQLGQGAKNIQYF
TGCGCCAGCAGCCAATTGGGGCAGGGGGCCAAAAACATTCAGTACTTC
>NA|NA|TRBV27|TRBJ1-5
CASSLDRTLNQPQHF
TGTGCCAGCAGTTTAGACCGAACTCTCAATCAGCCCCAGCATTTT
>TRBD2|few|TRBV6-6|TRBJ2-1
CASSYSMFFSGMGNEQFF
TGTGCCAGCAGTTACTCGATGTTCTTTAGCGGGATGGGAAATGAGCAGTTCTTC
>TRBD2|many|TRBV11-2|TRBJ2-7
CASSFGRLAGTYEQYF
TGTGCCAGCAGCTTCGGTCGACTAGCGGGGACCTACGAGCAGTACTTC
>NA|many|TRBV20-1|TRBJ1-1
CSARSYAEAFF
TGCAGTGCTAGATCCTACGCTGAAGCTTTCTTT
>NA|many|TRBV12-3/TRBV12-4|TRBJ2-7
CASSLERGSYEQYF
TGTGCCAGCAGTTTAGAGCGTGGGAGCTACGAGCAGTACTTC
>TRBD2|many|TRBV6-1|TRBJ2-3
CASSITSGTSIYTQYF
TGTGCCAGCAGTATTACTAGCGGGACGTCCATATATACGCAGTATTTT
>TRBD2|few|TRBV7-2|TRBJ2-1
CASSLVGTSSYNEQFF
TGTGCCAGCAGCTTAGTGGGGACTAGCTCCTACAATGAGCAGTTCTTC
>NA|NA|TRBV7-2|TRBJ2-7
CASRDVSRGMRSAQYF
TGTGCCAGCAGGGACGTCTCTCGCGGGATGAGGTCCGCGCAGTACTTC
>NA|many|TRBV15|TRBJ2-3
CATSREDGPTDTQYF
TGTGCCACCAGCAGGGAGGACGGCCCCACAGATACGCAGTATTTT
>TRBD2|many|TRBV27|TRBJ2-1
CASSSISGGSSYNEQFF
TGTGCCAGCAGTTCTATTAGCGGGGGGAGCTCCTACAATGAGCAGTTCTTC
>NA|few|TRBV18|TRBJ1-1
CASSPRTPRGTEAFF
TGTGCCAGCTCACCCCGGACCCCGCGCGGCACTGAAGCTTTCTTT
>NA|NA|TRBV6-1|TRBJ2-7
CASRGAIQSYEQYF
TGTGCCAGCCGGGGGGCAATACAGTCCTACGAGCAGTACTTC
>NA|many|TRBV25-1|TRBJ2-7
CASSEYTVPYEQYF
TGTGCCAGCAGTGAATATACGGTTCCCTACGAGCAGTACTTC
>NA|many|TRBV29-1|TRBJ2-3
CSVEDGWGNTDTQYF
TGCAGCGTTGAAGATGGTTGGGGGAACACAGATACGCAGTATTTT
>TRBD2|many|TRBV7-3|TRBJ2-1
CASSLGGRFDEQFF
TGTGCCAGCAGCTTGGGCGGGAGGTTCGATGAGCAGTTCTTC
>NA|NA|TRBV25-1|TRBJ1-2
CASARSLDYTF
TGTGCCAGTGCGCGGTCCCTGGACTACACCTTC
>NA|many|TRBV11-2|TRBJ1-1
CASSSAIEAFF
TGTGCCAGCAGCTCAGCTATTGAAGCTTTCTTT
>NA|NA|TRBV6-1|TRBJ1-6
CASCTSNREGNSPLHF
TGTGCCAGCTGTACGTCGAACAGGGAGGGAAATTCACCCCTCCACTTT
>NA|many|TRBV28|TRBJ2-7
CASSRGEPSYEQYF
TGTGCCAGCAGTCGAGGGGAGCCTTCCTACGAGCAGTACTTC
>TRBD1|many|TRBV7-7|TRBJ2-7
CASSSGPGQPYEQYF
TGTGCTAGCAGCTCAGGACCGGGACAGCCCTACGAGCAGTACTTC
>TRBD1|few|TRBV30|TRBJ1-5
CAWSNGQGVGNQPQHF
TGTGCCTGGAGCAACGGACAGGGAGTTGGCAATCAGCCCCAGCATTTT
>TRBD2|many|TRBV10-1|TRBJ2-7
CASSPYSSGKGPEQYF
TGCGCCAGCAGTCCCTATTCTAGCGGGAAGGGCCCCGAGCAGTACTTC
>TRBD2|many|TRBV6-1|TRBJ2-3
CASSESEGGLAGTRDTQYF
TGTGCCAGCAGTGAATCGGAAGGGGGACTAGCGGGGACTCGAGATACGCAGTATTTT
>NA|many|TRBV9|TRBJ2-3
CASSEAVADTQYF
TGTGCCAGCAGCGAGGCCGTGGCAGATACGCAGTATTTT
>NA|few|TRBV30|TRBJ2-3
CAWSGADTQYF
TGTGCCTGGAGTGGAGCAGATACGCAGTATTTT
>TRBD1|many|TRBV20-1|TRBJ1-5
CSAKPSTGANQPQHF
TGCAGTGCCAAACCATCGACAGGGGCGAATCAGCCCCAGCATTTT
>TRBD1|many|TRBV2|TRBJ1-1
CASSWTGDPNTEAFF
TGTGCCAGCAGCTGGACAGGGGACCCCAACACTGAAGCTTTCTTT
>NA|many|TRBV5-1|TRBJ1-1
CASRRTNTEAFF
TGCGCCAGCCGGAGAACGAACACTGAAGCTTTCTTT
>NA|many|TRBV7-9|TRBJ2-3
CASSPSSRGPDTQYF
TGTGCCAGCAGCCCTTCCTCCAGAGGGCCCGATACGCAGTATTTT
>NA|many|TRBV7-9|TRBJ1-5
CASSFREDQPQHF
TGTGCCAGCAGCTTTAGGGAGGATCAGCCCCAGCATTTT
>NA|once|TRBV5-1|TRBJ2-5
CASSAGTGKETQYF
TGCGCCAGCAGCGCGGGGACGGGTAAAGAGACCCAGTACTTC
>NA|many|TRBV24-1|TRBJ2-3
CATSDSRTTDTQYF
TGTGCCACCAGTGATTCCCGGACCACAGATACGCAGTATTTT